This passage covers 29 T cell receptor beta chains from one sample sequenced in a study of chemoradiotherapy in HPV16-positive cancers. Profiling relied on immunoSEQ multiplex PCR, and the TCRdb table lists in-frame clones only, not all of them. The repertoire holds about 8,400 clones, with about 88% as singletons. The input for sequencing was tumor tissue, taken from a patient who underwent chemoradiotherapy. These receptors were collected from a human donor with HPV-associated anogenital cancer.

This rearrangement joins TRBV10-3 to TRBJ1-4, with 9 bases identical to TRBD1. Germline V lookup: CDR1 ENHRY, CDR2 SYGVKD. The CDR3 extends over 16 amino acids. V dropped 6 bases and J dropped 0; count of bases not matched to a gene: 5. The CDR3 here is CAISPGQGTTNEKLFF. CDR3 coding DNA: TGTGCCATCAGCCCCGGACAGGGGACAACTAATGAAAAACTGTTTTTT.

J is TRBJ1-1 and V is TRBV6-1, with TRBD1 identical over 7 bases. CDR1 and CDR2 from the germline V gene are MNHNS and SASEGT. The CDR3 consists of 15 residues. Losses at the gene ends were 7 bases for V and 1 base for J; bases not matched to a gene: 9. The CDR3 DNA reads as TGTGCCAGCACCAAAAGGACAGGACAGAACACTGAAGCTTTCTTT. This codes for CASTKRTGQNTEAFF.

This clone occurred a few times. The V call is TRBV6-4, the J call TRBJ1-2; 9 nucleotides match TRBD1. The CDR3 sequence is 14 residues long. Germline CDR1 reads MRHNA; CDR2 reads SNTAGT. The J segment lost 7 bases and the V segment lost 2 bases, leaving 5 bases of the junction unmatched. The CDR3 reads CASSDLAGQGGYTF. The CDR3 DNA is TGTGCCAGCAGTGACCTCGCGGGACAGGGTGGCTACACCTTC.

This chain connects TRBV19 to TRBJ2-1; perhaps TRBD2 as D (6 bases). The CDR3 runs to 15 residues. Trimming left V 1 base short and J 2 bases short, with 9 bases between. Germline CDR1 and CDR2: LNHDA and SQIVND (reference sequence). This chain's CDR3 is CASSIGRGTYNEQFF. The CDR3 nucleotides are TGTGCCAGTAGTATAGGTCGCGGGACCTACAATGAGCAGTTCTTC.

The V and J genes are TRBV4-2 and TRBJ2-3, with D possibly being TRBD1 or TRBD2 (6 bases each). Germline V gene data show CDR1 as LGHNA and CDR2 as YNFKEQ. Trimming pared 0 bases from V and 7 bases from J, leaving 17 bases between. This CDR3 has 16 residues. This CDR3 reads CASSQESGASFNTQYF. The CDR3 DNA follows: TGTGCCAGCAGCCAAGAATCGGGGGCGAGCTTCAATACGCAGTATTTT.

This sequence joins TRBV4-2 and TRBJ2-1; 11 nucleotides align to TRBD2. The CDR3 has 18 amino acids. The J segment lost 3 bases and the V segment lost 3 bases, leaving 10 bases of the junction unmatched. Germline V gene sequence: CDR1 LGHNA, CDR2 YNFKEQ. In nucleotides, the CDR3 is TGTGCCAGCAGCCAGGGAAGAGGACTAGCGGGCAACTACAATGAGCAGTTCTTC. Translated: CASSQGRGLAGNYNEQFF.

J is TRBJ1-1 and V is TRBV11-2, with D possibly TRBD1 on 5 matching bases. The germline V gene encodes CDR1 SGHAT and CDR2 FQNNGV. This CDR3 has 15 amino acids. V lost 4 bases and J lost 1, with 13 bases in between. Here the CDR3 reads CASSSVGEGNTEAFF. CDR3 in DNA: TGTGCCAGCAGCTCGGTGGGGGAGGGGAACACTGAAGCTTTCTTT.

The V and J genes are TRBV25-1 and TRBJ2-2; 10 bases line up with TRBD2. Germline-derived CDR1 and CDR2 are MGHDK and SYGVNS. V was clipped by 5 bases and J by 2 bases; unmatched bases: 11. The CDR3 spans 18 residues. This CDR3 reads CASSPPPTSGINTGELFF. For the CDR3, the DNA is TGTGCCAGCAGTCCCCCTCCTACTAGCGGGATTAACACCGGGGAGCTGTTTTTT.

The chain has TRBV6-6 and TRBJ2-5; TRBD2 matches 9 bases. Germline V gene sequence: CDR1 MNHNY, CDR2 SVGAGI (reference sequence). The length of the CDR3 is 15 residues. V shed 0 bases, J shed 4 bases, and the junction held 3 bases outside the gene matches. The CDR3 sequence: CASSYSRGGPETQYF. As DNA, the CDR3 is TGTGCCAGCAGTTACTCGCGGGGGGGCCCAGAGACCCAGTACTTC.

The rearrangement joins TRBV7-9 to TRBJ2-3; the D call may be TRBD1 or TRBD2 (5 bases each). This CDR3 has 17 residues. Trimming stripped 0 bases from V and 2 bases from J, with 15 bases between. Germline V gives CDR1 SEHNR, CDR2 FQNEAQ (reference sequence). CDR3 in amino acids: CASSLAPDSGPTDTQYF. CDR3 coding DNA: TGTGCCAGCAGCTTAGCGCCGGACTCGGGGCCCACAGATACGCAGTATTTT. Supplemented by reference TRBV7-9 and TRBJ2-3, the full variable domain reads DTGVSQNPRHKITKRGQNVTFRCDPISEHNRLYWYRQTLGQGPEFLTYFQNEAQLEKSRLLSDRFSAERPKGSFSTLEIQRTEQGDSAMYLCASSLAPDSGPTDTQYFGPGTRLTVL.

In DNA, the CDR3 is TGTGCCAGCAGTGAAGCGCCTCAACAGGGGGACTATGGCTACACCTTC. Residues: CASSEAPQQGDYGYTF. V is TRBV2 and J is TRBJ1-2; TRBD1 matches at 8 bases. Germline-derived CDR1 and CDR2 are SNHLY and FYNNEI. This CDR3 has 16 amino acids. Trimming at V came to 0 bases and at J to 3 bases, leaving 6 bases not matched to a gene.

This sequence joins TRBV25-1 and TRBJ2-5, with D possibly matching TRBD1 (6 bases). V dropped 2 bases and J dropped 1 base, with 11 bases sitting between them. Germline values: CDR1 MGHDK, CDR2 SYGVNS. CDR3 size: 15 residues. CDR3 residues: CASSESRGGQETQYF. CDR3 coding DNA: TGTGCCAGCAGTGAAAGCAGGGGTGGCCAAGAGACCCAGTACTTC.

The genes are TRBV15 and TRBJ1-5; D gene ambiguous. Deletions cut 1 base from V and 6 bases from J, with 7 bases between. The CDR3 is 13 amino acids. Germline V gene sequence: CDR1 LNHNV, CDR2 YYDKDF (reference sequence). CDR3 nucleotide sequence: TGTGCCACCAGCAGAGGAAAGGCTCAGCCCCAGCATTTT. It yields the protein CATSRGKAQPQHF.

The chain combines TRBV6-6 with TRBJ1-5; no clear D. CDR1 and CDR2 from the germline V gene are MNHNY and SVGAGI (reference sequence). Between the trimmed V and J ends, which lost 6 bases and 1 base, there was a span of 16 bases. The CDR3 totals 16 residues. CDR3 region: CASSPALSPSNQPQHF. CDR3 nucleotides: TGTGCCAGCAGCCCCGCTTTGAGTCCCAGCAATCAGCCCCAGCATTTT.

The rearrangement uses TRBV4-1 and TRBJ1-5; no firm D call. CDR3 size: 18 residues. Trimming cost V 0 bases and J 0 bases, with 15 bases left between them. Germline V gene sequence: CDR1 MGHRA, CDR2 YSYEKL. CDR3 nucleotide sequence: TGCGCCAGCAGCCAAGATACCGGGCCCGCTTATAGCAATCAGCCCCAGCATTTT. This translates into CASSQDTGPAYSNQPQHF.

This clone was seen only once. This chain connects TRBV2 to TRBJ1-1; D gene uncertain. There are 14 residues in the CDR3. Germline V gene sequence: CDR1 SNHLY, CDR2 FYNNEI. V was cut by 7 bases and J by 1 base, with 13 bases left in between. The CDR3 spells CASNLANPNTEAFF. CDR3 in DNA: TGTGCCAGCAATCTAGCTAATCCGAACACTGAAGCTTTCTTT.

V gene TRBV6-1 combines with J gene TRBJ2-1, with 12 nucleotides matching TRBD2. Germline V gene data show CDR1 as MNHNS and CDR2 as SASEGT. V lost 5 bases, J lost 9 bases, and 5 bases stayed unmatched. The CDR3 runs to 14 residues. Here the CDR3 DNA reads TGTGCCAGCAGTCCGACTAGCGGGAGTTCTGAGCAGTTCTTC. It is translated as CASSPTSGSSEQFF.

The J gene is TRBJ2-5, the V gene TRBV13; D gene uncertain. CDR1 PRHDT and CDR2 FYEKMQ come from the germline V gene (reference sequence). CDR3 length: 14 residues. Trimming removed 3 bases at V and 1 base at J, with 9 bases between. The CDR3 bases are TGTGCCAGCAGCTTCAGGAATCGCCAAGAGACCCAGTACTTC. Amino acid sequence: CASSFRNRQETQYF.

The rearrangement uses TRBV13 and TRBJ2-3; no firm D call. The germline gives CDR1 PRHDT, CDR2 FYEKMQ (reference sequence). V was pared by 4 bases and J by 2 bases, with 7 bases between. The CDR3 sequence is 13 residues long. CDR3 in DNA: TGTGCCAGCAGCTCGTCCCCCACAGATACGCAGTATTTT. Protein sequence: CASSSSPTDTQYF.

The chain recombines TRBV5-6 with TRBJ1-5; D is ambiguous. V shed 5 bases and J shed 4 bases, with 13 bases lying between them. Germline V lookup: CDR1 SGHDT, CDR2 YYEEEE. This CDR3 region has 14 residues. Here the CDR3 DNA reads TGTGCCAGCAGGGGTTGGGCGGGAAATCAGCCCCAGCATTTT. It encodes CASRGWAGNQPQHF.

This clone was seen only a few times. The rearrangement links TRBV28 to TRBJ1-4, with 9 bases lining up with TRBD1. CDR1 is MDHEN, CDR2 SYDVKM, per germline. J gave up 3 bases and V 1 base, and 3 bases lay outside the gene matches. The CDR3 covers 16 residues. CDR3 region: CASSLFWTGANEKLFF. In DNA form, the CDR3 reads TGTGCCAGCAGTTTATTTTGGACAGGGGCTAATGAAAAACTGTTTTTT.

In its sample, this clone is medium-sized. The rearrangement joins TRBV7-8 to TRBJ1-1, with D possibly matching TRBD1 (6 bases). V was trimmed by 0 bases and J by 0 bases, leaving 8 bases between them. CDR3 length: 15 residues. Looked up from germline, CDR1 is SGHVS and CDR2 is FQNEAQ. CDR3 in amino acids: CASSLARQVNTEAFF. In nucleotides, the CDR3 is TGTGCCAGCAGCTTAGCGAGACAGGTGAACACTGAAGCTTTCTTT.

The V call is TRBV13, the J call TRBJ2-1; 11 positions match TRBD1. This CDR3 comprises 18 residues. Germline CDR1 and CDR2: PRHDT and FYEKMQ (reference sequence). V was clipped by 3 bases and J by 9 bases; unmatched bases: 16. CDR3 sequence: CASSFEMNMGQGVGEQFF. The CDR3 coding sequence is TGTGCCAGCAGCTTCGAAATGAACATGGGACAGGGGGTGGGTGAGCAGTTCTTC.

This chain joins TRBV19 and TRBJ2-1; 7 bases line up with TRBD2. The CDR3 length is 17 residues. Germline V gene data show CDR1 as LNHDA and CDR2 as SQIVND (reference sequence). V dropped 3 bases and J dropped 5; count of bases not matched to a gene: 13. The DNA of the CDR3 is TGTGCCAGTAGTATTAATTCACTAGCGAGGTCAGACAATGAGCAGTTCTTC. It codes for CASSINSLARSDNEQFF.

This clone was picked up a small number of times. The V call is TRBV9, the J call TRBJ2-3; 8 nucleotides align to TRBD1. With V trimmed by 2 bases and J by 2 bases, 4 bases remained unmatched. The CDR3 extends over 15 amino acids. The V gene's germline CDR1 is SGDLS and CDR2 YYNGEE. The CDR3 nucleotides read TGTGCCAGCAGCGTCCAGGGGGCCCCCACAGATACGCAGTATTTT. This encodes CASSVQGAPTDTQYF.

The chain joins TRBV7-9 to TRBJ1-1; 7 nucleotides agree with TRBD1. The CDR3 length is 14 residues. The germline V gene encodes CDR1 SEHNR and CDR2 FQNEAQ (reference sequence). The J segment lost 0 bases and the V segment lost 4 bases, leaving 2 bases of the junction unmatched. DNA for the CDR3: TGTGCCAGCAGCTCCGGGACAGTGAACACTGAAGCTTTCTTT. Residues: CASSSGTVNTEAFF. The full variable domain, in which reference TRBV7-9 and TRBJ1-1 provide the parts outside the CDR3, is DTGVSQNPRHKITKRGQNVTFRCDPISEHNRLYWYRQTLGQGPEFLTYFQNEAQLEKSRLLSDRFSAERPKGSFSTLEIQRTEQGDSAMYLCASSSGTVNTEAFFGQGTRLTVV.

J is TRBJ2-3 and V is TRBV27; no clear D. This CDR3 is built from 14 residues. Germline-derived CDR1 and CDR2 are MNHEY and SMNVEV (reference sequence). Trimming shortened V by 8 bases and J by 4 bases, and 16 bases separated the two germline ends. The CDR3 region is CASSKQVGADTQYF. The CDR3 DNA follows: TGTGCCAGCTCCAAGCAGGTGGGCGCAGATACGCAGTATTTT.

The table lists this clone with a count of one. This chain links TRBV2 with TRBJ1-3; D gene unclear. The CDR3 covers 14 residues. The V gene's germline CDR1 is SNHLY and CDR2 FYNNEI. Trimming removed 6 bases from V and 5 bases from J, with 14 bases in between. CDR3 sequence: CASRIGVERNTIYF. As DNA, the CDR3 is TGTGCCAGCAGAATCGGGGTTGAGAGAAACACCATATATTTT.

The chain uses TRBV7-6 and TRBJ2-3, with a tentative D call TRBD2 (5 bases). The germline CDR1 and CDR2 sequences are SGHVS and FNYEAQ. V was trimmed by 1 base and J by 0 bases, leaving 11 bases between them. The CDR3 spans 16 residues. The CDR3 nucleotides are TGTGCCAGCAGCTTAGGGCCTAGCTCTAGCACAGATACGCAGTATTTT. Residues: CASSLGPSSSTDTQYF.